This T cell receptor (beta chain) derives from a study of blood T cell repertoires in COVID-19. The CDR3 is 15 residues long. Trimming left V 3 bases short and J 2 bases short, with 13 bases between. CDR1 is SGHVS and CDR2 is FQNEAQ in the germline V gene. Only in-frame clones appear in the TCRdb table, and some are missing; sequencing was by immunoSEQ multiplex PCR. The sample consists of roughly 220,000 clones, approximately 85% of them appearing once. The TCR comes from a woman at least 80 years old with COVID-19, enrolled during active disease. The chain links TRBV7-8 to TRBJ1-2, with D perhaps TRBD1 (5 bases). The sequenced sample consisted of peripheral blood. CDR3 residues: CASSFTLTANYGYTF. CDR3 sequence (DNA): TGTGCCAGCAGCTTCACCCTGACAGCCAACTATGGCTACACCTTC.